This TCR beta chain was documented in a study of fetal regulatory T cell absence and autoimmunity. As to this clone: Its matching antigen is unknown.

Regarding the study as a whole: Some top pancreas TCR clones were over 80-fold enriched versus cord blood. Cord blood and pancreas showed broadly similar TRB gene family usage. In IPEX syndrome, oligoclonal enrichment was read as supporting prenatal antigen-driven autoimmunity in the pancreas.

Sequencing was at survey level. Clones were read by immunoSEQ multiplex PCR, and TCRdb kept only the in-frame ones, dropping some. Altogether around 100,000 clones are present, 60% to 80% being singletons, with the ten largest covering 2%. The sequencing sample was made of pancreas tissue. This clonotype was sampled from a male donor with IPEX syndrome.

The CDR3, as DNA: TGCGCCAGCAGCCACTTCAGGGGCTACACCTTC. This sequence encodes CASSHFRGYTF. The rearrangement links TRBV4-1 to TRBJ1-2; no clear D. Trimming cost V 3 bases and J 8 bases, with 7 bases left between them. The CDR3 covers 11 residues. Germline-derived CDR1 and CDR2 are MGHRA and YSYEKL.